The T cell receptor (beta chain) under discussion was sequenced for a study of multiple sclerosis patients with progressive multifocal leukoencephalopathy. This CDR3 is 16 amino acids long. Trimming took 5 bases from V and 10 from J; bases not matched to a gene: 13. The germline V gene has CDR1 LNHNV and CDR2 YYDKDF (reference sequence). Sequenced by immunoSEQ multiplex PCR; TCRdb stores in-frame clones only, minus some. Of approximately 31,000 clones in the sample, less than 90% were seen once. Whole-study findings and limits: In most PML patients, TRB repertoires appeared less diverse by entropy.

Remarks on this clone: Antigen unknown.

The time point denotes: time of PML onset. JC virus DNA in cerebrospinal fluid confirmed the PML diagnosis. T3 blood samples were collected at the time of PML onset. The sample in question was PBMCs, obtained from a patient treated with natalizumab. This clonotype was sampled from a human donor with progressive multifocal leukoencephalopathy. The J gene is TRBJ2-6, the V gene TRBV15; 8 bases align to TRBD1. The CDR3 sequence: CATSPAGTGRPNVLTF. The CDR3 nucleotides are TGTGCCACCAGCCCTGCCGGGACAGGACGGCCAAACGTCCTGACTTTC.